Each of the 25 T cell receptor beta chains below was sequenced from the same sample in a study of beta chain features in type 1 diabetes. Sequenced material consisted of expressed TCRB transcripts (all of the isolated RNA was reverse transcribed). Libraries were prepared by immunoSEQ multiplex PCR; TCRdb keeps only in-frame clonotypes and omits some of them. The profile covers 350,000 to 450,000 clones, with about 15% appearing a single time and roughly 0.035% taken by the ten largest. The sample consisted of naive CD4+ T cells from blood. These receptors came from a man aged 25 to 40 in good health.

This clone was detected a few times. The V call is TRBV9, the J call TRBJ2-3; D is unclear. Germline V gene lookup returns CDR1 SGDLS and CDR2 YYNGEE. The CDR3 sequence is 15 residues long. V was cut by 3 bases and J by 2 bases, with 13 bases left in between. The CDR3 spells CASSAPGFNTDTQYF. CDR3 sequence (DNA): TGTGCCAGCAGCGCCCCGGGCTTTAACACAGATACGCAGTATTTT.

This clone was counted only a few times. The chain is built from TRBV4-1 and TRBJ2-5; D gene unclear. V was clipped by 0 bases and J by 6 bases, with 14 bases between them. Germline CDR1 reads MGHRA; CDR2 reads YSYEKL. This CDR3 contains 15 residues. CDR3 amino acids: CASSQDLASWKTQYF. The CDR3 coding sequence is TGCGCCAGCAGCCAAGATCTGGCGTCTTGGAAGACCCAGTACTTC.

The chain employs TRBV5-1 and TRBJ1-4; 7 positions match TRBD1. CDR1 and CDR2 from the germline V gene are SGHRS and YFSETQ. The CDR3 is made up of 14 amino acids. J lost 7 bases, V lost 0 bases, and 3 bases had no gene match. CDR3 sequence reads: CASSLGQGGEKLFF. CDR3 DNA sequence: TGCGCCAGCAGCTTGGGACAGGGTGGTGAAAAACTGTTTTTT.

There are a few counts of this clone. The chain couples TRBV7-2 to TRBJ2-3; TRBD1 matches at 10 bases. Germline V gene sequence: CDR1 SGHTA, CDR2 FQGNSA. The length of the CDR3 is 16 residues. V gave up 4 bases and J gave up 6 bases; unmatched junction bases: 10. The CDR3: CASSSTAGTGVDTQYF. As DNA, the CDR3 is TGTGCCAGCAGCTCGACCGCCGGGACAGGGGTGGATACGCAGTATTTT.

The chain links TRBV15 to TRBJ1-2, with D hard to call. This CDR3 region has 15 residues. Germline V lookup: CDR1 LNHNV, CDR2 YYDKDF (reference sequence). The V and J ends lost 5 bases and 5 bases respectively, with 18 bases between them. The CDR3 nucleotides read TGTGCCACCAGCCGCCATAATGCCGGGGTATATGGCTACACCTTC. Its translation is CATSRHNAGVYGYTF.

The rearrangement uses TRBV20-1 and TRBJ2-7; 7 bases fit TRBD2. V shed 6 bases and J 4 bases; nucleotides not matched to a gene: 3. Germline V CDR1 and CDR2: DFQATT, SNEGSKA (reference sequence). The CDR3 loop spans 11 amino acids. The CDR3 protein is CSALGGYEQYF. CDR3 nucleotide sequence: TGCAGTGCACTGGGGGGGTACGAGCAGTACTTC.

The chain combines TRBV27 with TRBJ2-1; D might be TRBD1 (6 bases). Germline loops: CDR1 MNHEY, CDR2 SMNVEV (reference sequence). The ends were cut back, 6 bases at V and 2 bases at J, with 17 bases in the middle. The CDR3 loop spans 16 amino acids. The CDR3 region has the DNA TGTGCCAGCAGCTCGATCGGGACACTCCCCTACAATGAGCAGTTCTTC. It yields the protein CASSSIGTLPYNEQFF.

The CDR3 protein is CASSRKQQNTGELFF. The CDR3 nucleotides are TGCGCCAGCAGCCGGAAACAGCAGAACACCGGGGAGCTGTTTTTT. The V and J genes are TRBV4-1 and TRBJ2-2; D ambiguous. Looked up from germline, CDR1 is MGHRA and CDR2 is YSYEKL. Trimming pared 4 bases from V and 1 base from J, leaving 10 bases between. This CDR3 spans 15 amino acids.

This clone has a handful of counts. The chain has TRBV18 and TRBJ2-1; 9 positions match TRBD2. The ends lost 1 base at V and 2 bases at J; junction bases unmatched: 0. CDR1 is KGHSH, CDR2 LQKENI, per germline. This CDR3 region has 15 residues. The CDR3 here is CASSPLAGAYNEQFF. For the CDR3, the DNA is TGTGCCAGCTCACCACTAGCGGGGGCCTACAATGAGCAGTTCTTC.

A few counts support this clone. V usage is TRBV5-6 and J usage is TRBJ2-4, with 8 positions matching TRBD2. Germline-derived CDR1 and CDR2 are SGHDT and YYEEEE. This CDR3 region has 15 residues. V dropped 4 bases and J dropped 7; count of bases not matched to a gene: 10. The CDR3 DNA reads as TGTGCCAGCAGCCACGGGACTAGGTCGATCAACATTCAGTACTTC. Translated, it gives CASSHGTRSINIQYF.

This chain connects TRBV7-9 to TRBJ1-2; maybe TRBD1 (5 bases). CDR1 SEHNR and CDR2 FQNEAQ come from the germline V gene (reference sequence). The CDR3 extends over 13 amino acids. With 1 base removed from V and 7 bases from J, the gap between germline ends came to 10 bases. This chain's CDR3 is CASSLETGGGYTF. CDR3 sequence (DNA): TGTGCCAGCAGCTTAGAAACAGGCGGTGGCTACACCTTC.

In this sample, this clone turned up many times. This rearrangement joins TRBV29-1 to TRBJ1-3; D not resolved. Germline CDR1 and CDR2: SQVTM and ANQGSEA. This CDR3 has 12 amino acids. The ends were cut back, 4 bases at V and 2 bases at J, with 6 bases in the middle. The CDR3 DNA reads TGCAGCGTTGTAAGGGCTGGAAACACCATATATTTT. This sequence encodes CSVVRAGNTIYF. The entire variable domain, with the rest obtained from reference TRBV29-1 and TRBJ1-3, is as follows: SAVISQKPSRDICQRGTSLTIQCQVDSQVTMMFWYRQQPGQSLTLIATANQGSEATYESGFVIDKFPISRPNLTFSTLTVSNMSPEDSSIYLCSVVRAGNTIYFGEGSWLTVV.

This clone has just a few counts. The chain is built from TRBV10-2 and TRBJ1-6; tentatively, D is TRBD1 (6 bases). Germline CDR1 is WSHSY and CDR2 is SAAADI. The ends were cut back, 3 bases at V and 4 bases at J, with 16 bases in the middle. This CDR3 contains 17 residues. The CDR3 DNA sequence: TGCGCCAGCAGTGATCGGGACACCAGTGGGTATAATTCACCCCTCCACTTT. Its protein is CASSDRDTSGYNSPLHF.

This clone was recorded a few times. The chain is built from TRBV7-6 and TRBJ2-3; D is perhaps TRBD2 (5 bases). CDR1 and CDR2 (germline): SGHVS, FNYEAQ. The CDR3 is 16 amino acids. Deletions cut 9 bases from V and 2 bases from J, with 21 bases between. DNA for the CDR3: TGTGCCAGTCAGAGCGGTGGGCGAGGGCACACAGATACGCAGTATTTT. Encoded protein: CASQSGGRGHTDTQYF.

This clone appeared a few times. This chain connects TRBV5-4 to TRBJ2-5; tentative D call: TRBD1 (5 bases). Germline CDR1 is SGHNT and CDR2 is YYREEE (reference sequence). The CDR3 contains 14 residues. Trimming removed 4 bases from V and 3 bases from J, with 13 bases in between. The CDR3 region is CASSRDSAEETQYF. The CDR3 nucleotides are TGTGCCAGCAGCCGCGACAGTGCCGAAGAGACCCAGTACTTC.

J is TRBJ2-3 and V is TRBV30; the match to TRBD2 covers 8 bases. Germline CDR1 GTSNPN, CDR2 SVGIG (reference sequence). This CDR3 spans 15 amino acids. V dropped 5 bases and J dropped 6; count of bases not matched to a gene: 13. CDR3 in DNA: TGTGCCTGGGCCCCTGCGGGAGGCGTCCGGGATACGCAGTATTTT. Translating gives CAWAPAGGVRDTQYF. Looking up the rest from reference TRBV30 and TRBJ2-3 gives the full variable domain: SQTIHQWPATLVQPVGSPLSLECTVEGTSNPNLYWYRQAAGRGLQLLFYSVGIGQISSEVPQNLSASRPQDRQFILSSKKLLLSDSGFYLCAWAPAGGVRDTQYFGPGTRLTVL.

Here the CDR3 DNA reads TGTGCCAGCAGCTTTGGCACAGAGTCCTACGAGCAGTACGTC. Residues: CASSFGTESYEQYV. The chain recombines TRBV5-6 with TRBJ2-7; D not resolved. Germline CDR1 is SGHDT and CDR2 is YYEEEE. V shed 2 bases and J shed 1 base, with 10 bases lying between them. The CDR3 is 14 amino acids.

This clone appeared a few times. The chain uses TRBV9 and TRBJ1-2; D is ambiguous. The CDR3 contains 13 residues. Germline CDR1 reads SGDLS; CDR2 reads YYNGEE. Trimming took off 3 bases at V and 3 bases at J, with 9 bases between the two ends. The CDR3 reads CASSAGWDYGYTF. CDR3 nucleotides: TGTGCCAGCAGCGCGGGGTGGGACTATGGCTACACCTTC.

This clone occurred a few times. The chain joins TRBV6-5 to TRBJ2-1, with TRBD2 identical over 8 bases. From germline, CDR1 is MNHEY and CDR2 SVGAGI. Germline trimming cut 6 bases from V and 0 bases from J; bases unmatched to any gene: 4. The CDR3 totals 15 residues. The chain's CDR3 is CASSRGTSSYNEQFF. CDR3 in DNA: TGTGCCAGCAGCCGGGGGACTAGCTCCTACAATGAGCAGTTCTTC.

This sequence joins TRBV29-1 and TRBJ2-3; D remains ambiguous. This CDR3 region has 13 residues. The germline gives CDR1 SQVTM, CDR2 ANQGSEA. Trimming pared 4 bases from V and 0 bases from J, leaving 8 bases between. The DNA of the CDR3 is TGCAGCGTTGGGGCCAAAAGCACAGATACGCAGTATTTT. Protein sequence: CSVGAKSTDTQYF.

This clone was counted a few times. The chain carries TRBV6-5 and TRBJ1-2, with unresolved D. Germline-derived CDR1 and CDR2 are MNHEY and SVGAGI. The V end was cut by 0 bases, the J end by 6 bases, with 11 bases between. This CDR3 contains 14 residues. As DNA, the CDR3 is TGTGCCAGCAGTTACTCGGTTCCGGGGAATGGCTACACCTTC. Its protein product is CASSYSVPGNGYTF.

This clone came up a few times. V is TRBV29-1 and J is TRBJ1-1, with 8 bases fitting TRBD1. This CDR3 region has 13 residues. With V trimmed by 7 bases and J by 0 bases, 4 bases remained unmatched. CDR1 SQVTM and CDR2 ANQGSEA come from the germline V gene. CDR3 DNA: TGCAGCGCGGAGACAGGGGTGAACACTGAAGCTTTCTTT. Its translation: CSAETGVNTEAFF.

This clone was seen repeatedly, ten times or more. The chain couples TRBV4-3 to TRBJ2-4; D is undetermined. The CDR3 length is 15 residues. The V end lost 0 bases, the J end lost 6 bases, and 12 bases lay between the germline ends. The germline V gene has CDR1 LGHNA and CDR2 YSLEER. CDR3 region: CASSQDEKNRNIQYF. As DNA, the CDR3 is TGCGCCAGCAGCCAAGATGAAAAGAATAGAAACATTCAGTACTTC.

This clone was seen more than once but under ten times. The CDR3 loop reads CASSLGLAGVGQETQYF. CDR3 nucleotide sequence: TGTGCCAGCAGCTTGGGACTAGCGGGAGTTGGTCAAGAGACCCAGTACTTC. The chain carries TRBV7-9 and TRBJ2-5; 14 positions match TRBD2. Per germline, CDR1 SEHNR and CDR2 FQNEAQ (reference sequence). The CDR3 runs 17 residues. After removal of 3 bases from V and 2 bases from J, the junction contained 5 bases not matched to a gene.

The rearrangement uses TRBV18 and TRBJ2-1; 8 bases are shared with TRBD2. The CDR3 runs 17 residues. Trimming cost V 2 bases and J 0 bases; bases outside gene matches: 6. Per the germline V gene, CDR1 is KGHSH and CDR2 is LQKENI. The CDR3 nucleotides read TGTGCCAGCTCACCATCACTAGCGGAGAGCTCCTACAATGAGCAGTTCTTC. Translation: CASSPSLAESSYNEQFF.